The sequence of this T cell receptor beta chain was determined in a study of blood T cell repertoires in COVID-19. The CDR3 has 20 residues. Trimming pared 3 bases from V and 6 bases from J, leaving 30 bases between. Germline CDR1 is MNHEY and CDR2 is SMNVEV (reference sequence). Clones were sequenced by immunoSEQ multiplex PCR, and TCRdb holds only the in-frame ones, with some missing. The data show a few hundred thousand clones, with over 80% seen just once and about a tenth held by the top ten. The genes are TRBV27 and TRBJ2-1; maybe TRBD2 (6 bases). This clonotype was obtained from a man between 18 and 35 years old with acute COVID-19. Source material: PBMCs or T cells enriched from blood (not recorded which). The CDR3 bases are TGTGCCAGCAGTTTCCTGCCACGCGGGATAGAAGGTAATCCTATCAATGAGCAGTTCTTC. This gives the protein CASSFLPRGIEGNPINEQFF.